This TCR beta chain derives from a study of Tregs in tolerant kidney transplant recipients. The CDR3 is made up of 15 amino acids. The V end lost 2 bases, the J end lost 4 bases, and 13 bases lay between the germline ends. In germline, CDR1 is MNHNY, CDR2 SVGAGI (reference sequence). Unstimulated Tregs (CD4+CD25+CD127-) and CD4+CD25- non-Tregs were sorted from PBMCs. This table comes from immunoSEQ multiplex PCR, and its TCRdb copy is limited to in-frame clones, with some not included. The data contain approximately 65,000 clones, over 80% of them singletons. V and J are TRBV6-6 and TRBJ2-3, with D perhaps TRBD1 or TRBD2 (7 bases each). Source material: CD4+ T cells from blood. The clonotype originates from a human donor in good health. CDR3 sequence: CASSYTAGGADTQYF. The CDR3 bases are TGTGCCAGCAGTTACACCGCAGGGGGGGCAGATACGCAGTATTTT.